Listed below are T cell receptor beta chains from one sample, sequenced in a study of shared clonotypes between healthy human individuals. Sequencing was performed with immunoSEQ multiplex PCR; in TCRdb, only in-frame clones are kept and a portion is missing. The repertoire consists of under 200,000 clones, with 85% to 95% occurring once and the leading ten covering more than 0.065%. Sequences were obtained from naive CD4+ T cells sorted from blood. The receptors come from a woman aged 25 to 39 in good health. Each CDR3 is given without its conserved first and last residue. The D gene is left open where the match is weak.

d_call: TRBD2
j_call: TRBJ2-7
v_call: TRBV7-9
cdr3_aa: ASSPRTSGRNEQY

d_call: TRBD2
j_call: TRBJ2-7
v_call: TRBV7-3
cdr3_aa: ASSLTGPSGSYEQY

d_call: -
j_call: TRBJ1-5
v_call: TRBV19
cdr3_aa: ATGRGGYQPQH

d_call: TRBD1
j_call: TRBJ1-2
v_call: TRBV27
cdr3_aa: ASSEQGRNYGYT

d_call: -
j_call: TRBJ2-7
v_call: TRBV5-1
cdr3_aa: ASSLPTYEQY

d_call: -
j_call: TRBJ1-4
v_call: TRBV5-5
cdr3_aa: ASSKSGWSNEKLF

d_call: TRBD1
j_call: TRBJ1-1
v_call: TRBV19
cdr3_aa: ASSFDRVASTEAF

d_call: TRBD1
j_call: TRBJ2-7
v_call: TRBV19
cdr3_aa: ASSPGQGRLHYEQY

d_call: -
j_call: TRBJ2-2
v_call: TRBV27
cdr3_aa: ASKWSGELF

d_call: TRBD1
j_call: TRBJ2-7
v_call: TRBV18
cdr3_aa: ASSPPGQGKEQY

d_call: -
j_call: TRBJ1-2
v_call: TRBV28
cdr3_aa: ASSVQNYGYT

d_call: TRBD1
j_call: TRBJ1-1
v_call: TRBV6-4
cdr3_aa: ASSEDRGVNTEAF

d_call: -
j_call: TRBJ1-1
v_call: TRBV11-2
cdr3_aa: ASSPIFTEAF

d_call: TRBD1
j_call: TRBJ1-2
v_call: TRBV6-5
cdr3_aa: ASSSPTGGERGYT

d_call: TRBD1
j_call: TRBJ1-2
v_call: TRBV19
cdr3_aa: ASSSGQGAYGYT

d_call: -
j_call: TRBJ2-7
v_call: TRBV7-6
cdr3_aa: ASSSNREYEQY

d_call: TRBD2
j_call: TRBJ2-1
v_call: TRBV5-1
cdr3_aa: ASSQRLAGVPLYEQF

d_call: -
j_call: TRBJ2-4
v_call: TRBV4-1
cdr3_aa: ASSQELQSYRDIQY

d_call: -
j_call: TRBJ2-3
v_call: TRBV28
cdr3_aa: ASKTSNHRVDTQY

d_call: -
j_call: TRBJ2-3
v_call: TRBV18
cdr3_aa: ASSPGIGTDTQY

d_call: -
j_call: TRBJ1-5
v_call: TRBV5-1
cdr3_aa: ASSSVPDQPQH

d_call: -
j_call: TRBJ2-5
v_call: TRBV28
cdr3_aa: ASSSQETQY

d_call: -
j_call: TRBJ1-5
v_call: TRBV6-4
cdr3_aa: ASSDARVVQPQH

d_call: -
j_call: TRBJ2-7
v_call: TRBV11-1
cdr3_aa: ASSLAQGGVYEQY

d_call: -
j_call: TRBJ1-2
v_call: TRBV4-2
cdr3_aa: ASSQDWRGYGYT

d_call: -
j_call: TRBJ1-1
v_call: TRBV4-1
cdr3_aa: ASSQDRRGGGTEAF

d_call: TRBD1
j_call: TRBJ2-7
v_call: TRBV5-5
cdr3_aa: ASGPQGAQEQY

d_call: TRBD1
j_call: TRBJ2-5
v_call: TRBV5-1
cdr3_aa: ASKPGVTGGEQY

d_call: TRBD1
j_call: TRBJ1-2
v_call: TRBV29-1
cdr3_aa: SVDGGRGNGYT

d_call: TRBD2
j_call: TRBJ2-1
v_call: TRBV19
cdr3_aa: ASSPSGSLYNEQF

d_call: TRBD2
j_call: TRBJ2-7
v_call: TRBV6-5
cdr3_aa: ASSRSSGRYEQY

d_call: TRBD1
j_call: TRBJ2-7
v_call: TRBV28
cdr3_aa: ASSGTGTGNYEQY

d_call: TRBD1
j_call: TRBJ2-7
v_call: TRBV7-3
cdr3_aa: ASTIQGAPSSYEQY

d_call: TRBD1
j_call: TRBJ2-3
v_call: TRBV25-1
cdr3_aa: ASSERGTGITDTQY

d_call: TRBD1
j_call: TRBJ1-6
v_call: TRBV19
cdr3_aa: ASSRDHGTGLTPLH

d_call: -
j_call: TRBJ2-3
v_call: TRBV18
cdr3_aa: ASSPLGTQIRDTQY

d_call: -
j_call: TRBJ2-7
v_call: TRBV28
cdr3_aa: ASSSAGPYEQY

d_call: -
j_call: TRBJ1-1
v_call: TRBV11-2
cdr3_aa: ASSLVRTKNTEAF

d_call: -
j_call: TRBJ2-1
v_call: TRBV7-3
cdr3_aa: ASSLMAATYNEQF

d_call: TRBD1
j_call: TRBJ1-1
v_call: TRBV30
cdr3_aa: AWSIPGQRNTEAF

d_call: -
j_call: TRBJ1-3
v_call: TRBV27
cdr3_aa: ASRDFPGNTIY

d_call: -
j_call: TRBJ1-5
v_call: TRBV6-5
cdr3_aa: ASSRVRGGNQPQH

d_call: -
j_call: TRBJ1-1
v_call: TRBV19
cdr3_aa: ASSPITGRGNTEAF

d_call: -
j_call: TRBJ2-5
v_call: TRBV28
cdr3_aa: ASSFGGAGVQY

d_call: TRBD1
j_call: TRBJ2-3
v_call: TRBV2
cdr3_aa: ASRERTGKDTQY

d_call: -
j_call: TRBJ2-5
v_call: TRBV7-9
cdr3_aa: ASSLGDWSRETQY

d_call: -
j_call: TRBJ2-1
v_call: TRBV5-1
cdr3_aa: ASSLMAQRRFFNEQF

d_call: -
j_call: TRBJ2-7
v_call: TRBV4-1
cdr3_aa: ASGSYSGPREQY

d_call: -
j_call: TRBJ1-1
v_call: TRBV11-2
cdr3_aa: ASSLSRGNTEAF

d_call: TRBD1
j_call: TRBJ2-1
v_call: TRBV10-1
cdr3_aa: ASSSSPGQAYNEQF